These 7 T cell receptor beta chains share one sample of origin, sequenced in a study of T cell responses to AZD1222 COVID-19 vaccine. The data were produced by immunoSEQ multiplex PCR, yet TCRdb's version contains in-frame clones alone and is incomplete. The sample lists 100,000 to 150,000 clones; roughly nine tenths were seen once. The specimen comprised peripheral blood, sampled on day 0 of AZD1222 vaccination. The receptors shown here come from an adult in good health.

This clone was seen just once. This sequence joins TRBV6-2 or TRBV6-3 and TRBJ2-7, with TRBD1 matching over 12 bases. The CDR3 is 14 residues long. Per germline, CDR1 MNHEY and CDR2 SVGEGT. The trim removed 4 bases at V and 5 bases at J, leaving 3 bases unmatched. The CDR3 coding sequence is TGTGCCAGCAGTTTCCGGGACAGGGGGCACGAGCAGTACTTC. This translates into CASSFRDRGHEQYF.

This chain's CDR3 is CASSSGTLLLPGNTIYF. The CDR3 DNA reads as TGTGCCAGCTCATCCGGGACCCTACTTCTCCCTGGAAACACCATATATTTT. This rearrangement joins TRBV18 to TRBJ1-3, with D maybe TRBD1 (5 bases). This CDR3 region has 17 residues. The germline V gene has CDR1 KGHSH and CDR2 LQKENI. Trimming left V 5 bases short and J 2 bases short, with 19 bases between.

Only one count was recorded for this clone. This chain uses TRBV5-4 with TRBJ2-1; 10 bases match TRBD1. The junction had 4 bases not matched to a gene; V was cut back by 3 bases and J by 4 bases. Germline assignment: CDR1 SGHNT and CDR2 YYREEE (reference sequence). The CDR3 is made up of 15 amino acids. CDR3 DNA sequence: TGTGCCAGCAGCTCCGGGACAGGGGCGTACAATGAGCAGTTCTTC. Protein product: CASSSGTGAYNEQFF.

V is TRBV6-2 or TRBV6-3 and J is TRBJ2-5; D remains unclear. The CDR3 has 12 residues. V lost 0 bases, J lost 5 bases, and 4 bases lay in between. Germline V CDR1 and CDR2: MNHEY, SVGEGT. DNA of the CDR3: TGTGCCAGCAGTTACTCGAGGGAGACCCAGTACTTC. Translated, it gives CASSYSRETQYF.

V and J are TRBV24-1 and TRBJ2-5, with TRBD2 matching over 7 bases. The germline CDR1 and CDR2 sequences are KGHDR and SFDVKD. The V and J ends lost 2 bases and 5 bases, in that order; junction bases with no gene match: 4. The CDR3 totals 14 residues. The chain's CDR3 is CATSDWEGGETQYF. In DNA, the CDR3 is TGTGCCACCAGTGATTGGGAGGGAGGGGAGACCCAGTACTTC.

V and J are TRBV28 and TRBJ1-5, with D unresolved. This CDR3 has 15 residues. V was shortened by 3 bases and J by 1 base, with 10 bases between the two germline ends. Germline V gene lookup returns CDR1 MDHEN and CDR2 SYDVKM. The CDR3 sequence is CASSLFRLSNQPQHF. CDR3 bases: TGTGCCAGCAGTTTGTTCCGACTGAGCAATCAGCCCCAGCATTTT.

The chain combines TRBV7-2 with TRBJ1-3, with no clear D. The germline CDR1 and CDR2 sequences are SGHTA and FQGNSA. Trimming stripped 4 bases from V and 2 bases from J, with 12 bases between. The CDR3 runs to 15 residues. CDR3 in DNA: TGTGCCAGCAGCTCCCTACGAGCTGCTGGAAACACCATATATTTT. Translating gives CASSSLRAAGNTIYF.